One sample yielded the 17 T cell receptor beta chains listed below, sequenced in a study of patients and donors after allogeneic stem cell transplantation. TCRdb processed the RT-PCR reads anew with MiXCR; each CDR3 protein has one entry. This table holds 200,000 to 250,000 distinct CDR3 sequences, roughly 13% found once. The sequencing sample was made of blood, either unsorted or a sorted T cell fraction (not recorded which). Receptor source: a human donor who was either an allogeneic HSCT recipient or a stem cell or donor lymphocyte infusion donor (not recorded which). It is not recorded whose cells these are; they may come from a transplant donor.

This clonotype was seen repeatedly, ten times or more. The chain joins TRBV5-6 to TRBJ1-1, with 9 bases matching TRBD1. V lost 4 bases to trimming and J lost 0 bases; unmatched junction nucleotides: 10. Germline V lookup: CDR1 SGHDT, CDR2 YYEEEE. The CDR3 loop spans 17 amino acids. The CDR3 nucleotides read TGTGCCAGCAGCCCGGGGGACAGGGTTCTTATGAACACTGAAGCTTTCTTT. This codes for CASSPGDRVLMNTEAFF.

This clonotype was seen ten or more times. This chain joins TRBV6-4 and TRBJ2-1; no clear D gene. The CDR3 spans 14 residues. The V gene lost 5 bases and the J gene lost 1 base, with 9 bases spanning the gap. Per the germline V gene, CDR1 is MRHNA and CDR2 is SNTAGT. CDR3 protein: CASSRQASYNEQFF. The CDR3 DNA sequence: TGTGCCAGCAGTCGGCAGGCGTCCTACAATGAGCAGTTCTTC.

The chain joins TRBV5-1 to TRBJ2-7; 10 bases match TRBD2. Per the germline V gene, CDR1 is SGHRS and CDR2 is YFSETQ. The CDR3 is 18 amino acids. Germline trimming cut 0 bases from V and 2 bases from J; bases unmatched to any gene: 11. The CDR3 DNA reads TGCGCCAGCAGCTTGGGCCCGAGTTGGAGCGGGAGGGCCTACGAGCAGTACTTC. This gives the protein CASSLGPSWSGRAYEQYF.

The J gene is TRBJ2-7, the V gene TRBV15, with 9 bases fitting TRBD1. Germline V CDR1 and CDR2: LNHNV, YYDKDF (reference sequence). V gave up 3 bases and J gave up 3 bases; unmatched junction bases: 6. The CDR3 is 15 residues long. CDR3 in DNA: TGTGCCACCAGCAGCACCGGGACAGGGCTCTACGAGCAGTACTTC. It specifies CATSSTGTGLYEQYF.

This clonotype was recorded many times. CDR3 sequence reads: CASSQVYGYTF. CDR3 DNA sequence: TGCGCCAGCAGCCAGGTTTATGGCTACACCTTC. The V call is TRBV4-1, the J call TRBJ1-2; D unresolved. The CDR3 length is 11 residues. V dropped 3 bases and J dropped 5 bases, with 4 bases sitting between them. Germline V lookup: CDR1 MGHRA, CDR2 YSYEKL.

In its sample, this clonotype was seen many times. The chain has TRBV24-1 and TRBJ2-1; tentative D call: TRBD2 (6 bases). The CDR3 extends over 17 amino acids. Germline V lookup: CDR1 KGHDR, CDR2 SFDVKD. Trimming left V 3 bases short and J 4 bases short, with 18 bases between. CDR3 in DNA: TGTGCCACCAGTGATCATAACTCCGGGGGTCATTACAATGAGCAGTTCTTC. Translated, it gives CATSDHNSGGHYNEQFF.

The CDR3 DNA sequence: TGCGCCAGCAGCTTGTCTAGCGGGGTGAGCTCCTACGAGCAGTACTTC. This encodes CASSLSSGVSSYEQYF. This chain joins TRBV5-1 and TRBJ2-7, with 9 positions matching TRBD2. This CDR3 spans 16 amino acids. V lost 1 base, J lost 0 bases, and 5 bases stayed unmatched. From germline, CDR1 is SGHRS and CDR2 YFSETQ. Looking up the rest from reference TRBV5-1 and TRBJ2-7 gives the full variable domain: KAGVTQTPRYLIKTRGQQVTLSCSPISGHRSVSWYQQTPGQGLQFLFEYFSETQRNKGNFPGRFSGRQFSNSRSEMNVSTLELGDSALYLCASSLSSGVSSYEQYFGPGTRLTVT.

This clonotype was observed many times. J is TRBJ2-7 and V is TRBV5-1, with D possibly matching TRBD1 (6 bases). CDR3 length: 18 residues. Trimming shortened V by 4 bases and J by 4 bases, and 27 bases separated the two germline ends. The germline V gene has CDR1 SGHRS and CDR2 YFSETQ. This CDR3 is CASSTRPTIQGSGYEQYF. The CDR3 nucleotides are TGCGCCAGCAGCACCCGCCCCACGATACAGGGCAGTGGTTACGAGCAGTACTTC.

This clonotype was counted only a few times. This rearrangement joins TRBV28 to TRBJ1-6; D not resolved. This CDR3 has 13 residues. Trimming left V 3 bases short and J 14 bases short, with 14 bases between. From germline, CDR1 is MDHEN and CDR2 SYDVKM. The CDR3 here is CASSLVRDSTLHF. CDR3 DNA sequence: TGTGCCAGCAGTTTGGTGAGGGATTCGACCCTCCACTTT.

The chain employs TRBV6-1 and TRBJ2-3; D possibly corresponds to TRBD1 (6 bases). Germline CDR1 reads MNHNS; CDR2 reads SASEGT. The CDR3 is 15 amino acids. Trimming took off 6 bases at V and 0 bases at J, with 13 bases between the two ends. Written as DNA, the CDR3 is TGTGCCAGCAGGACCAGGGGAACTAGCACAGATACGCAGTATTTT. This translates into CASRTRGTSTDTQYF.

The chain has TRBV5-8 and TRBJ2-3; D might be TRBD1 or TRBD2, each matching 5 bases. The V end was cut by 0 bases, the J end by 4 bases, with 15 bases between. Per germline, CDR1 SGHTS and CDR2 YDEGEE. The CDR3 is made up of 16 amino acids. CDR3 sequence (DNA): TGTGCCAGCAGCTTGGGTTCCGGGGCGCGGGCAGATACGCAGTATTTT. It translates to CASSLGSGARADTQYF.

V and J are TRBV5-6 and TRBJ2-7; TRBD1 matches 10 bases. Germline V lookup: CDR1 SGHDT, CDR2 YYEEEE. The CDR3 covers 14 residues. V shed 6 bases and J 4 bases; nucleotides not matched to a gene: 7. The CDR3 is CASTRGDRGYEQYF. The CDR3 DNA sequence: TGTGCCAGCACCCGGGGGGACAGGGGATACGAGCAGTACTTC. The whole variable domain, filled in from reference TRBV5-6 and TRBJ2-7, reads DAGVTQSPTHLIKTRGQQVTLRCSPKSGHDTVSWYQQALGQGPQFIFQYYEEEERQRGNFPDRFSGHQFPNYSSELNVNALLLGDSALYLCASTRGDRGYEQYFGPGTRLTVT.

This clonotype occurred many times. V is TRBV24-1 and J is TRBJ2-1; D remains unclear. V lost 5 bases, J lost 4 bases, and 5 bases lay in between. The CDR3 runs to 12 residues. Per germline, CDR1 KGHDR and CDR2 SFDVKD. As DNA, the CDR3 is TGTGCCACCAGTGGGGGATACAATGAGCAGTTCTTC. It specifies CATSGGYNEQFF.

This clonotype was picked up a small number of times. CDR3 bases: TGTGCCAGCACGAGAAGCAATCAGCCCCAGCATTTT. It is translated as CASTRSNQPQHF. The chain joins TRBV28 to TRBJ1-5, with no clear D. This CDR3 comprises 12 residues. Germline-derived CDR1 and CDR2 are MDHEN and SYDVKM. The V end was cut by 7 bases, the J end by 1 base, with 5 bases between.

The chain recombines TRBV24-1 with TRBJ2-6; the D gene could be TRBD1 or TRBD2 (5 bases each). The germline V gene encodes CDR1 KGHDR and CDR2 SFDVKD. The CDR3 totals 17 residues. V shed 3 bases and J shed 1 base, with 12 bases lying between them. The CDR3 spells CATSDRGRGSGANVLTF. The CDR3 DNA reads TGTGCCACCAGTGATCGGGGACGGGGATCTGGGGCCAACGTCCTGACTTTC.

This clonotype was seen a few times. The chain couples TRBV2 to TRBJ1-3; 10 bases map to TRBD1. Germline assignment: CDR1 SNHLY and CDR2 FYNNEI. The trim removed 6 bases at V and 1 base at J, leaving 0 bases unmatched. This CDR3 is 14 amino acids long. CDR3 in amino acids: CASRGQGSGNTIYF. CDR3 bases: TGTGCCAGCAGGGGACAGGGGTCTGGAAACACCATATATTTT.

This clonotype appeared a few times. The V and J genes are TRBV6-1 and TRBJ2-7; 7 bases are a match to TRBD2. Germline CDR1 reads MNHNS; CDR2 reads SASEGT. The CDR3 covers 15 residues. J lost 2 bases, V lost 6 bases, and 10 bases had no gene match. CDR3 DNA: TGTGCCAGCAGCCCTAGGAAAGCGGGGACCTACGAGCAGTACTTC. This sequence encodes CASSPRKAGTYEQYF.